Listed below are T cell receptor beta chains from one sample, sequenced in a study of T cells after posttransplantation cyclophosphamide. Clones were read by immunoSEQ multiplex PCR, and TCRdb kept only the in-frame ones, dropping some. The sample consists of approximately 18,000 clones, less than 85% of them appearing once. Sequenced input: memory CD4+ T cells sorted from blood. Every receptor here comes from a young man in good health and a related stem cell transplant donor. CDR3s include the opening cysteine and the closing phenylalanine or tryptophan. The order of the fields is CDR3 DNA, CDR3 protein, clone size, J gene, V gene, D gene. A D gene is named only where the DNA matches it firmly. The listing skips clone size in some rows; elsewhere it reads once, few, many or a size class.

CDR3 DNA: TGTGCCAGCAGCCGGTCCCCTACCGGGGAGCTGTTTTTT
CDR3 protein: CASSRSPTGELFF
clone size: NA
J gene: TRBJ2-2
V gene: TRBV11-1
D gene: NA

CDR3 DNA: TGTGCCAGCAGTGAACGGAGTGAGGGAACAGATACGCAGTATTTT
CDR3 protein: CASSERSEGTDTQYF
clone size: NA
J gene: TRBJ2-3
V gene: TRBV6-4
D gene: NA

CDR3 DNA: TGCGCCAGCTCGAAGGGGACAGGAACCTACGAGCAGTACTTC
CDR3 protein: CASSKGTGTYEQYF
clone size: once
J gene: TRBJ2-7
V gene: TRBV5-1
D gene: TRBD1

CDR3 DNA: TGTGCCAGTAGTATTGGCAGGGGGCTCAATCAGCCCCAGCATTTT
CDR3 protein: CASSIGRGLNQPQHF
clone size: NA
J gene: TRBJ1-5
V gene: TRBV19
D gene: TRBD1

CDR3 DNA: TGTGCCAGTAGATCCGGGACAGTCAATAACTATGGCTACACCTTC
CDR3 protein: CASRSGTVNNYGYTF
clone size: NA
J gene: TRBJ1-2
V gene: TRBV19
D gene: TRBD1

CDR3 DNA: TGTGCCAGCTCACCACCGGGACAGGGGATGAGTTCACCCCTCCACTTT
CDR3 protein: CASSPPGQGMSSPLHF
clone size: NA
J gene: TRBJ1-6
V gene: TRBV18
D gene: TRBD1

CDR3 DNA: TGTGCCAGCAGTTTGACAGGGGGATTAGCCAAAAACATTCAGTACTTC
CDR3 protein: CASSLTGGLAKNIQYF
clone size: NA
J gene: TRBJ2-4
V gene: TRBV6-5
D gene: TRBD1

CDR3 DNA: TGTGCCACCCAGAGGGGGTTTGACAAAAACATTCAGTACTTC
CDR3 protein: CATQRGFDKNIQYF
clone size: NA
J gene: TRBJ2-4
V gene: TRBV2
D gene: NA

CDR3 DNA: TGTGCCAGCAGCTTGACAGGGGGATTTGGGCCAGATACGCAGTATTTT
CDR3 protein: CASSLTGGFGPDTQYF
clone size: NA
J gene: TRBJ2-3
V gene: TRBV11-2
D gene: TRBD1

CDR3 DNA: TGTGCCAGCAGTATCGCACTCGACAGGGGTGGCAATCAGCCCCAGCATTTT
CDR3 protein: CASSIALDRGGNQPQHF
clone size: once
J gene: TRBJ1-5
V gene: TRBV28
D gene: TRBD1

CDR3 DNA: TGTGCCAGCAGCTCCGGGACAGGGAACTCTGGAAACACCATATATTTT
CDR3 protein: CASSSGTGNSGNTIYF
clone size: NA
J gene: TRBJ1-3
V gene: TRBV7-6
D gene: TRBD1

CDR3 DNA: TGTGCCAGCAGCTCATGGGGGACAGCGAACACTGAAGCTTTCTTT
CDR3 protein: CASSSWGTANTEAFF
clone size: NA
J gene: TRBJ1-1
V gene: TRBV7-3
D gene: TRBD1

CDR3 DNA: TGTGCCAGCAGCGCTGGCCCGGGACAGCCCTACGAGCAGTACTTC
CDR3 protein: CASSAGPGQPYEQYF
clone size: few
J gene: TRBJ2-7
V gene: TRBV9
D gene: TRBD1

CDR3 DNA: TGCAGCGTTGCGGACACTAACCAAGAGACCCAGTACTTC
CDR3 protein: CSVADTNQETQYF
clone size: NA
J gene: TRBJ2-5
V gene: TRBV29-1
D gene: NA

CDR3 DNA: TGTGCCAGCAGCCATCCGCGTGGGCCGACCAATGAGCAGTTCTTC
CDR3 protein: CASSHPRGPTNEQFF
clone size: NA
J gene: TRBJ2-1
V gene: TRBV7-2
D gene: NA

CDR3 DNA: TGTGCCAGTAGTAGGTCCGGGACAGAACATCAGCCCCAGCATTTT
CDR3 protein: CASSRSGTEHQPQHF
clone size: NA
J gene: TRBJ1-5
V gene: TRBV19
D gene: TRBD1

CDR3 DNA: TGTGCCAGCAGTTACACGGGAAGTCAGGGGGCAGGCGAGCAGTACTTC
CDR3 protein: CASSYTGSQGAGEQYF
clone size: NA
J gene: TRBJ2-7
V gene: TRBV6-5
D gene: TRBD1

CDR3 DNA: TGTGCCAGCAGCTTAGGAGTTATCCAAGAGACCCAGTACTTC
CDR3 protein: CASSLGVIQETQYF
clone size: few
J gene: TRBJ2-5
V gene: TRBV7-8
D gene: NA

CDR3 DNA: TGTGCCAGCAGCTTGGTGGGACTGTCTAATGAAAAACTGTTTTTT
CDR3 protein: CASSLVGLSNEKLFF
clone size: NA
J gene: TRBJ1-4
V gene: TRBV5-5
D gene: NA

CDR3 DNA: TGTGCCAGCAGTTACCTGGACAGGGTGTACGGAAACACCATATATTTT
CDR3 protein: CASSYLDRVYGNTIYF
clone size: NA
J gene: TRBJ1-3
V gene: TRBV6-5
D gene: TRBD1

CDR3 DNA: TGCGCCAGCAGCCACGTCCGGGGTACCCAGTACTTC
CDR3 protein: CASSHVRGTQYF
clone size: once
J gene: TRBJ2-5
V gene: TRBV4-1
D gene: NA

CDR3 DNA: TGTGCCACCTTCCAGCGAGCCGGGGAGCTGTTTTTT
CDR3 protein: CATFQRAGELFF
clone size: NA
J gene: TRBJ2-2
V gene: TRBV5-4
D gene: NA

CDR3 DNA: TGCAGCGTTGAAAAGGGACAGGCGGAGACCCAGTACTTC
CDR3 protein: CSVEKGQAETQYF
clone size: NA
J gene: TRBJ2-5
V gene: TRBV29-1
D gene: TRBD1

CDR3 DNA: TGTGCCAGCAGCGAGGGGGTTAACTATGGCTACACCTTC
CDR3 protein: CASSEGVNYGYTF
clone size: NA
J gene: TRBJ1-2
V gene: TRBV5-4
D gene: NA

CDR3 DNA: TGTGCCAGCAGTTCTCTCACGGTGGCGGTCCCGGGCACTGAAGCTTTCTTT
CDR3 protein: CASSSLTVAVPGTEAFF
clone size: NA
J gene: TRBJ1-1
V gene: TRBV27
D gene: NA

CDR3 DNA: TGTGCCAGCAGTCTCGCCAGGCAGGCCCCGGGGACCGGGGAGCTGTTTTTT
CDR3 protein: CASSLARQAPGTGELFF
clone size: NA
J gene: TRBJ2-2
V gene: TRBV25-1
D gene: NA